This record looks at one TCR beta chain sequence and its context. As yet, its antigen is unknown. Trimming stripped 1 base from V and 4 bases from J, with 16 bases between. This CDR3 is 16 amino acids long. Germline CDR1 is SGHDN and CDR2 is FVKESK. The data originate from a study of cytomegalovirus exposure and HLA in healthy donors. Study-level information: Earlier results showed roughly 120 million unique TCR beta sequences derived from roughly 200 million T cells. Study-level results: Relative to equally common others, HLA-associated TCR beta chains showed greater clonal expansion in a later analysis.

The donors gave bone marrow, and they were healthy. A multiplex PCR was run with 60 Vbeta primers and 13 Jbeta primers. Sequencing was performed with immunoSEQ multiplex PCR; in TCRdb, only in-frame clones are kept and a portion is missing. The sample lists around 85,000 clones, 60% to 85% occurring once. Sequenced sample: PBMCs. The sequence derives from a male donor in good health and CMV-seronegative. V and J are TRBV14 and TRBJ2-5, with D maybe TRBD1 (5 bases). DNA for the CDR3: TGTGCCAGCAGCCAAGCTACTTCAGGGAAAAGAGAGACCCAGTACTTC. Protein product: CASSQATSGKRETQYF.